Below are 28 T cell receptor beta chains sequenced from a single sample in a study of early T cells in non-severe SARS-CoV-2 infection. MiXCR was run by TCRdb on the 5' RACE reads, yielding one entry per CDR3 protein. The repertoire holds roughly 60,000 distinct CDR3 sequences, with roughly 10% as singletons. The sample consisted of whole blood, taken at baseline. These receptors originate from an adult who was a healthcare worker with PCR-confirmed SARS-CoV-2 infection or an uninfected control (not recorded which).

The DNA for the CDR3 is TGCGCCAGCAGCGCCGGTCAGAACTATGGCTACACCTTC. It is translated as CASSAGQNYGYTF. The chain couples TRBV5-1 to TRBJ1-2, with unresolved D. The ends were cut back, 4 bases at V and 2 bases at J, with 9 bases in the middle. The CDR3 covers 13 residues. CDR1 and CDR2 from the germline V gene are SGHRS and YFSETQ.

The rearrangement joins TRBV20-1 to TRBJ2-7; 9 nucleotides line up with TRBD1. Germline trimming cut 1 base from V and 3 bases from J; bases unmatched to any gene: 4. The CDR3 has 14 residues. Germline values: CDR1 DFQATT, CDR2 SNEGSKA (reference sequence). This CDR3 reads CSARGGQGDYEQYF. CDR3 DNA: TGCAGTGCTAGAGGGGGACAGGGAGACTACGAGCAGTACTTC.

V and J are TRBV20-1 and TRBJ1-5, with D unresolved. The V end was cut by 3 bases, the J end by 7 bases, with 13 bases between. The CDR3 sequence is 13 residues long. Germline assignment: CDR1 DFQATT and CDR2 SNEGSKA (reference sequence). The CDR3 spells CSASLEGGQPQHF. CDR3 nucleotides: TGCAGTGCTAGTTTAGAGGGTGGGCAGCCCCAGCATTTT.

This clonotype has at least ten counts. The CDR3 DNA is TGCGCCAGCAGCCAAGATAGGGGACAGGCGGGCAATGAAAAACTGTTTTTT. Translated: CASSQDRGQAGNEKLFF. The chain employs TRBV4-3 and TRBJ1-4; the match to TRBD1 covers 8 bases. This CDR3 spans 17 amino acids. V trimming: 0 bases; J trimming: 5 bases; junction bases outside the gene matches: 8. CDR1 is LGHNA, CDR2 YSLEER, per germline.

The sample holds a few counts of this clonotype. V and J are TRBV20-1 and TRBJ2-5; 11 bases map to TRBD2. The junction had 9 bases not matched to a gene; V was cut back by 4 bases and J by 2 bases. The CDR3 runs 16 residues. Germline V lookup: CDR1 DFQATT, CDR2 SNEGSKA (reference sequence). The DNA of the CDR3 is TGCAGTGCTACGTCCGGGACTAGCGGAGGGCAAGAGACCCAGTACTTC. Residues: CSATSGTSGGQETQYF.

V is TRBV7-2 and J is TRBJ1-2, with 7 bases aligning to TRBD1. The V gene's germline CDR1 is SGHTA and CDR2 FQGNSA. V lost 1 base and J lost 2; bases outside the gene matches: 10. The CDR3 extends over 17 amino acids. This CDR3 is CASSLGPDRTNNYGYTF. The DNA for the CDR3 is TGTGCCAGCAGCTTAGGCCCGGACAGGACGAACAACTATGGCTACACCTTC.

This clonotype was seen more than once but under ten times. The V and J genes are TRBV9 and TRBJ2-5, with D tentatively TRBD2 (5 bases). Between the trimmed V and J ends, which lost 4 bases and 0 bases, there was a span of 10 bases. There are 14 residues in the CDR3. The germline CDR1 and CDR2 sequences are SGDLS and YYNGEE. CDR3: CASSPQDYQETQYF. CDR3 in DNA: TGTGCCAGCAGCCCCCAGGACTACCAAGAGACCCAGTACTTC.

This clonotype was recorded at least ten times. V is TRBV29-1 and J is TRBJ2-3; D is unclear. Germline lookup yields CDR1 SQVTM and CDR2 ANQGSEA. This CDR3 comprises 13 residues. V was pared by 7 bases and J by 4 bases, with 15 bases between. The CDR3 protein is CSAAGRAADTQYF. The CDR3 nucleotides read TGCAGCGCCGCAGGTAGGGCGGCAGATACGCAGTATTTT.

This clonotype was observed a few times. The chain couples TRBV7-9 to TRBJ2-7, with 10 bases fitting TRBD1. After removal of 6 bases from V and 1 base from J, the junction contained 12 bases not matched to a gene. The CDR3 is made up of 17 amino acids. Per the germline V gene, CDR1 is SEHNR and CDR2 is FQNEAQ (reference sequence). CDR3 nucleotides: TGTGCCAGCAGGTCACCCCCAAGACAGGGGGCGTCCTACGAGCAGTACTTC. Translating it yields CASRSPPRQGASYEQYF.

The table lists this clonotype with many counts. The rearrangement uses TRBV6-5 and TRBJ1-1; D is uncertain. V was shortened by 6 bases and J by 1 base, with 6 bases between the two germline ends. This CDR3 has 12 amino acids. Germline V gene lookup returns CDR1 MNHEY and CDR2 SVGAGI. The chain's CDR3 is CASRDPNTEAFF. The CDR3 bases are TGTGCCAGCAGGGACCCGAACACTGAAGCTTTCTTT.

V and J are TRBV12-3 or TRBV12-4 and TRBJ2-1; D is perhaps TRBD1 (6 bases). Trimming left V 6 bases short and J 2 bases short, with 14 bases between. This CDR3 comprises 15 residues. The CDR3 sequence is CASSQQGATYNEQFF. The CDR3 nucleotides are TGTGCCAGCAGCCAACAGGGAGCAACCTACAATGAGCAGTTCTTC.

The genes are TRBV29-1 and TRBJ2-3, with D perhaps TRBD2 (7 bases). Trimming took off 3 bases at V and 5 bases at J, with 15 bases between the two ends. The CDR3 extends over 14 amino acids. CDR1 and CDR2 (germline): SQVTM, ANQGSEA. The CDR3 protein is CSVDRTRGGDTQYF. CDR3 nucleotide sequence: TGCAGCGTTGATCGGACTAGGGGGGGAGATACGCAGTATTTT.

V gene TRBV28 combines with J gene TRBJ2-3; possibly TRBD1 or TRBD2 for D (5 bases each). This CDR3 is 15 amino acids long. Germline loops: CDR1 MDHEN, CDR2 SYDVKM. V gave up 5 bases and J gave up 7 bases, with 19 bases separating them. The CDR3 spells CASSPPGAPGNTQYF. In DNA form, the CDR3 reads TGTGCCAGCAGTCCTCCTGGGGCCCCGGGGAATACGCAGTATTTT. Combining the CDR3 with reference TRBV28 and TRBJ2-3 gives the whole variable domain DVKVTQSSRYLVKRTGEKVFLECVQDMDHENMFWYRQDPGLGLRLIYFSYDVKMKEKGDIPEGYSVSREKKERFSLILESASTNQTSMYLCASSPPGAPGNTQYFGPGTRLTVL.

V gene TRBV7-2 combines with J gene TRBJ2-5; D remains unclear. The length of the CDR3 is 14 residues. CDR1 is SGHTA, CDR2 FQGNSA, per germline. V was cut by 4 bases and J by 4 bases, with 13 bases left in between. CDR3 sequence: CASSYRVIGETQYF. CDR3 coding DNA: TGTGCCAGCAGCTACCGGGTTATCGGAGAGACCCAGTACTTC. The variable domain in full, with the rest retrieved from reference TRBV7-2 and TRBJ2-5, is GAGVSQSPSNKVTEKGKDVELRCDPISGHTALYWYRQSLGQGLEFLIYFQGNSAPDKSGLPSDRFSAERTGGSVSTLTIQRTQQEDSAVYLCASSYRVIGETQYFGPGTRLLVL.

The V gene is TRBV6-1, the J gene TRBJ2-1, with D tentatively TRBD2 (6 bases). V lost 6 bases, J lost 4 bases, and 19 bases lay in between. Looked up from germline, CDR1 is MNHNS and CDR2 is SASEGT. The CDR3 runs to 16 residues. In DNA form, the CDR3 reads TGTGCCAGCAGACTAGATGCTCGGGGACTGTACAATGAGCAGTTCTTC. Translation: CASRLDARGLYNEQFF.

This clonotype was observed a handful of times. The J gene is TRBJ1-5, the V gene TRBV12-5; 7 bases match TRBD1. With V trimmed by 5 bases and J by 7 bases, 5 bases remained unmatched. The germline V gene encodes CDR1 LGHNT and CDR2 FRNRAP. This CDR3 has 13 amino acids. The CDR3 reads CASGLQGWQPQHF. The CDR3, as DNA: TGTGCTAGTGGTCTACAGGGGTGGCAGCCCCAGCATTTT.

This clonotype was seen a few times. The chain recombines TRBV9 with TRBJ1-2, with TRBD1 matching 7 bases. J gave up 7 bases and V 3 bases, and 12 bases lay outside the gene matches. This CDR3 has 15 residues. Germline V gene sequence: CDR1 SGDLS, CDR2 YYNGEE. The CDR3 region has the DNA TGTGCCAGCAGCGCCACTCGAGGGGGCGCGGGTGGCTACACCTTC. Its translation is CASSATRGGAGGYTF. The variable domain in full, with the rest retrieved from reference TRBV9 and TRBJ1-2, is DSGVTQTPKHLITATGQRVTLRCSPRSGDLSVYWYQQSLDQGLQFLIQYYNGEERAKGNILERFSAQQFPDLHSELNLSSLELGDSALYFCASSATRGGAGGYTFGSGTRLTVV.

This clonotype was recorded many times. The genes are TRBV12-3 or TRBV12-4 and TRBJ1-2, with D hard to call. The CDR3 contains 15 residues. The germline V and J ends were trimmed by 5 bases and 0 bases, with 13 bases remaining between them. Here the CDR3 DNA reads TGTGCCAGCAGTGCCCGGCTGGAGGCTAACTATGGCTACACCTTC. It specifies CASSARLEANYGYTF.

This clonotype occurred a few times. J is TRBJ2-3 and V is TRBV10-1; D not resolved. The CDR3 has 13 residues. Trimming pared 5 bases from V and 4 bases from J, leaving 10 bases between. Germline V gives CDR1 WNHNN, CDR2 SYGVQD (reference sequence). The CDR3 coding sequence is TGCGCCAGCAGTTCCCGGGTAGCAGATACGCAGTATTTT. The encoded protein is CASSSRVADTQYF.

This chain links TRBV19 with TRBJ1-1; TRBD1 is a possible D gene (6 bases). The CDR3 is 15 residues long. The germline V and J ends were trimmed by 6 bases and 2 bases, with 16 bases remaining between them. CDR1 is LNHDA, CDR2 SQIVND, per germline (reference sequence). The CDR3 DNA follows: TGTGCCAGTAGGCCGACGGACAGCAGAAACACTGAAGCTTTCTTT. Translation: CASRPTDSRNTEAFF.

V usage is TRBV19 and J usage is TRBJ1-4, with a tentative D call TRBD1 (5 bases). The CDR3 sequence is 12 residues long. CDR1 is LNHDA and CDR2 is SQIVND in the germline V gene (reference sequence). With 10 bases removed from V and 6 bases from J, the gap between germline ends came to 12 bases. The CDR3: CATGGGDEKLFF. CDR3 in DNA: TGTGCCACCGGGGGGGGTGATGAAAAACTGTTTTTT.

This clonotype has just a few counts. The V gene is TRBV14, the J gene TRBJ1-6, with D possibly matching TRBD1 (5 bases). V was clipped by 2 bases and J by 7 bases, with 15 bases between them. The CDR3 loop spans 16 amino acids. Germline V gives CDR1 SGHDN, CDR2 FVKESK. CDR3 bases: TGTGCCAGCAGCCAACTTACGCAGGGCGGGAATTCACCCCTCCACTTT. Its protein product is CASSQLTQGGNSPLHF.

This chain uses TRBV20-1 with TRBJ2-1; no definite D call. V shed 5 bases and J shed 6 bases, with 14 bases lying between them. Germline assignment: CDR1 DFQATT and CDR2 SNEGSKA (reference sequence). The CDR3 loop spans 13 amino acids. The CDR3 DNA follows: TGCAGTGCTTCTAAGGCCCTGAGCAATGAGCAGTTCTTC. Translating gives CSASKALSNEQFF.

CDR3 nucleotide sequence: TGTGCCAGCACCCACGGGCAGGGGCCCTACGAGCAGTACTTC. Amino acids: CASTHGQGPYEQYF. The rearrangement links TRBV6-5 to TRBJ2-7; D may be TRBD1 (6 bases). This CDR3 has 14 amino acids. The V and J ends lost 7 bases and 2 bases respectively, with 15 bases between them. CDR1 and CDR2 from the germline V gene are MNHEY and SVGAGI.

The table lists this clonotype with a few counts. The chain carries TRBV20-1 and TRBJ2-7; no clear D gene. Germline lookup yields CDR1 DFQATT and CDR2 SNEGSKA (reference sequence). Deletions cut 0 bases from V and 3 bases from J, with 12 bases between. This CDR3 region has 14 residues. The CDR3: CSARDPATNYEQYF. Here the CDR3 DNA reads TGCAGTGCTAGAGATCCGGCTACTAACTACGAGCAGTACTTC.

This chain connects TRBV12-3 or TRBV12-4 to TRBJ1-1; TRBD1 matches 8 bases. The trim removed 4 bases at V and 4 bases at J, leaving 5 bases unmatched. There are 14 residues in the CDR3. The CDR3 bases are TGTGCCAGCAGTTGGGGTGACAGGGGCACTGAAGCTTTCTTT. Protein product: CASSWGDRGTEAFF.

This clonotype was detected only a few times. V is TRBV7-2 and J is TRBJ2-7, with 15 positions matching TRBD2. The CDR3 is made up of 17 amino acids. The ends lost 4 bases at V and 6 bases at J; junction bases unmatched: 10. CDR1 and CDR2 (germline): SGHTA, FQGNSA. The CDR3 spells CASSSRTSGGAFVEQYF. As DNA, the CDR3 is TGTGCCAGCAGCTCAAGGACTAGCGGGGGGGCGTTTGTCGAGCAGTACTTC. The whole variable domain, filled in from reference TRBV7-2 and TRBJ2-7, reads GAGVSQSPSNKVTEKGKDVELRCDPISGHTALYWYRQSLGQGLEFLIYFQGNSAPDKSGLPSDRFSAERTGGSVSTLTIQRTQQEDSAVYLCASSSRTSGGAFVEQYFGPGTRLTVT.

In the case of this clonotype: A much larger clone differs from this one at a single base, so this may be a read error. V and J are TRBV11-2 and TRBJ1-6, with unresolved D. From germline, CDR1 is SGHAT and CDR2 FQNNGV. This CDR3 has 13 residues. The CDR3 nucleotides read TGTGCCAGCAGCTTACCCGTAGAATCACCCCACCACTTT. It codes for CASSLPVESPHHF.